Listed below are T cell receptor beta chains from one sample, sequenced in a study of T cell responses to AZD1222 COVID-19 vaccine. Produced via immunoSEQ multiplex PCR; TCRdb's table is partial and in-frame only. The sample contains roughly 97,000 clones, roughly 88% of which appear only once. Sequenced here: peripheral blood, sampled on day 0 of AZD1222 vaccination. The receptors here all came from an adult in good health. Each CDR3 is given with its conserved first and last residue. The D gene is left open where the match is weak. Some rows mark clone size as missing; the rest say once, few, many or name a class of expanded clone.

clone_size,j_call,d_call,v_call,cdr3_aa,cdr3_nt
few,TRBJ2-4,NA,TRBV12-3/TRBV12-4,CASSLNRWNIQYF,TGTGCCAGCAGTTTGAATCGATGGAACATTCAGTACTTC
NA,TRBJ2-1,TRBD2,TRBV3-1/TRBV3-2,CASSPTGTSGDNEQFF,TGTGCCAGCAGCCCAACCGGGACTAGCGGAGACAATGAGCAGTTCTTC
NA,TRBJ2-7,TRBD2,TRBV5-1,CASSTSGGSYEQYF,TGCGCCAGCAGTACTAGCGGGGGATCCTACGAGCAGTACTTC
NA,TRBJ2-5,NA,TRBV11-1,CASRRTGGWETQYF,TGTGCCAGCAGGAGGACGGGGGGCTGGGAGACCCAGTACTTC
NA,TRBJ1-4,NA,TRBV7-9,CASSLEAGATNEKLFF,TGTGCCAGCAGCTTAGAAGCAGGGGCTACTAATGAAAAACTGTTTTTT
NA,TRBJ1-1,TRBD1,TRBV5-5,CASSPGQGKNLGTEAFF,TGTGCCAGCAGCCCTGGACAGGGAAAAAATCTGGGCACTGAAGCTTTCTTT
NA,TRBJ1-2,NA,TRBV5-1,CASWEGSSNYGYTF,TGCGCCAGCTGGGAAGGGTCCTCTAACTATGGCTACACCTTC
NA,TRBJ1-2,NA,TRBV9,CASGRGSENYGYTF,TGTGCGAGCGGAAGGGGCAGCGAGAACTATGGCTACACCTTC
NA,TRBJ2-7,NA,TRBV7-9,CASSQYNEQYF,TGTGCCAGCAGCCAATACAACGAGCAGTACTTC
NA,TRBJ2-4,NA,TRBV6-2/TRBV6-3,CASSYTSERAKNIQYF,TGTGCCAGCAGTTACACCAGCGAGAGGGCCAAAAACATTCAGTACTTC
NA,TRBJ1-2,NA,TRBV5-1,CASSLDRTRANYGYTF,TGCGCCAGCAGCTTGGATCGGACCAGAGCTAACTATGGCTACACCTTC
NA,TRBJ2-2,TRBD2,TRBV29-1,CSGTSGGNTGELFF,TGCAGCGGGACTAGCGGGGGAAACACCGGGGAGCTGTTTTTT
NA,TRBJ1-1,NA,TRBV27,CASSPSTLRLAFF,TGTGCCAGCAGTCCCTCGACTCTTCGCTTGGCTTTCTTT
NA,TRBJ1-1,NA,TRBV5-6,CASSPFPQGSEAFF,TGTGCCAGCAGCCCCTTTCCCCAGGGCAGTGAAGCTTTCTTT
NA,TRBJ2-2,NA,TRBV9,CASSPGVNTGELFF,TGTGCCAGCAGCCCCGGGGTGAACACCGGGGAGCTGTTTTTT
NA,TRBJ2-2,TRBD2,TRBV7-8,CASSLVRLTGPLAGAAGELFF,TGTGCCAGCAGCTTAGTGCGACTGACAGGTCCTCTAGCGGGGGCCGCCGGGGAGCTGTTTTTT
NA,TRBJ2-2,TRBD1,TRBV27,CASSQHYRGLNTGELFF,TGTGCCAGCAGTCAACATTACAGGGGGCTGAACACCGGGGAGCTGTTTTTT
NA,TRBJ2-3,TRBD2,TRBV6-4,CASSLSGGAADTQYF,TGTGCCAGCAGCCTGTCGGGGGGGGCGGCAGATACGCAGTATTTT
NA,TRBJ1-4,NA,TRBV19,CASSIGGQKLFF,TGTGCCAGTAGTATCGGGGGTCAAAAACTGTTTTTT
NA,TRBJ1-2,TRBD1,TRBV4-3,CASSRQGTNYGYTF,TGCGCCAGCAGCCGACAGGGCACTAACTATGGCTACACCTTC
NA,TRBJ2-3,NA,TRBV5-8,CASRMTLTDTQYF,TGTGCCAGCAGGATGACCCTCACAGATACGCAGTATTTT
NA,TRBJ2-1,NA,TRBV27,CASKAQGSPYNEQFF,TGTGCCAGCAAGGCTCAGGGGTCGCCTTACAATGAGCAGTTCTTC
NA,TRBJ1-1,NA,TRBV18,CASQDRNTEAFF,TGTGCCAGTCAGGACAGGAACACTGAAGCTTTCTTT
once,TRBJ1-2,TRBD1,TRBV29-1,CSVRQGAGYGYTF,TGCAGCGTAAGACAGGGGGCTGGCTATGGCTACACCTTC
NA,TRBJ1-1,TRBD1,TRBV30,CAWSVIGQGRAFF,TGTGCCTGGAGTGTCATTGGACAGGGACGAGCTTTCTTT
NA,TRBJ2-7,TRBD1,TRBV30,CAWSITGGGYEQYF,TGTGCCTGGAGTATCACAGGGGGCGGGTACGAGCAGTACTTC
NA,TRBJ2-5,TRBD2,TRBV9,CASSPRLAGGLGETQYF,TGTGCCAGCAGCCCGAGACTAGCGGGGGGGCTGGGGGAGACCCAGTACTTC
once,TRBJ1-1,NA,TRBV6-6,CASSHQGSDTEAFF,TGTGCCAGCAGTCATCAGGGTTCGGACACTGAAGCTTTCTTT
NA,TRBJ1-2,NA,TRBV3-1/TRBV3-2,CASSQDGGYGYTF,TGTGCCAGCAGCCAAGATGGAGGGTACGGCTACACCTTC
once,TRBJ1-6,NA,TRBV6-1,CASSEVKNSPLHF,TGTGCCAGCAGTGAAGTGAAGAATTCACCCCTCCACTTT